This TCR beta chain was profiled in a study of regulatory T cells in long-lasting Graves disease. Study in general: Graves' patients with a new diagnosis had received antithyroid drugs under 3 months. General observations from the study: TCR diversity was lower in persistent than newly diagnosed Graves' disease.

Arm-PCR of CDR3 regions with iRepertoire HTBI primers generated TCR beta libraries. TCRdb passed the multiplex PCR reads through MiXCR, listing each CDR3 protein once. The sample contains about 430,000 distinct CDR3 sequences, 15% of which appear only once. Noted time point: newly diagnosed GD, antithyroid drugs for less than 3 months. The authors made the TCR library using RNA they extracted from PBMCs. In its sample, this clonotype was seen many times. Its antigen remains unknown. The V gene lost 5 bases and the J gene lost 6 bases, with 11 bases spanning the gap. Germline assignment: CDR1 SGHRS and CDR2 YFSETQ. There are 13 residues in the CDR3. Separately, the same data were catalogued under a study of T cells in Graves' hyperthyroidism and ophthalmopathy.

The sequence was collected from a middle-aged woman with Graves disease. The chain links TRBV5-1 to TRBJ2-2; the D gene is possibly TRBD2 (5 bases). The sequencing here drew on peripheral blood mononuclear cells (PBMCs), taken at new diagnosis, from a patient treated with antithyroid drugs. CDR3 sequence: CASRFMEAGELFF. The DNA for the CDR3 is TGCGCCAGCAGATTTATGGAGGCCGGGGAGCTGTTTTTT. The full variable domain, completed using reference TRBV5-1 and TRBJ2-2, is KAGVTQTPRYLIKTRGQQVTLSCSPISGHRSVSWYQQTPGQGLQFLFEYFSETQRNKGNFPGRFSGRQFSNSRSEMNVSTLELGDSALYLCASRFMEAGELFFGEGSRLTVL.